One T cell receptor beta chain is described in this entry. Its antigen is not identified. Germline V gene data show CDR1 as SGHNT and CDR2 as YYREEE (reference sequence). V was trimmed by 0 bases and J by 2 bases, leaving 7 bases between them. The CDR3 has 14 residues. Some clones are missing from TCRdb's copy, which holds only in-frame ones; the method was immunoSEQ multiplex PCR. The table shows about 1,900,000 clones, with around 96% occurring only once. This sample stems from a study of shared clonotypes between healthy human individuals. As for the study in general: Ranging from 18 to 49 in age, donors were a couple of women and a few men. The study's findings and limits: Memory subsets had estimated richness that was generally smaller than that of naive subsets.

CD8 cells regarded as naive lacked CD45RO, were positively chosen for CCR7, and omitted terminally differentiated effector memory CD45RA+ cells. This TCR was recovered from a man between 18 and 29 years old in good health. Sequenced: naive CD8+ T cells sorted from blood. The V gene is TRBV5-4, the J gene TRBJ2-3, with D unresolved. CDR3 nucleotide sequence: TGTGCCAGCAGCTTGGACTATTACACAGATACGCAGTATTTT. This encodes CASSLDYYTDTQYF.